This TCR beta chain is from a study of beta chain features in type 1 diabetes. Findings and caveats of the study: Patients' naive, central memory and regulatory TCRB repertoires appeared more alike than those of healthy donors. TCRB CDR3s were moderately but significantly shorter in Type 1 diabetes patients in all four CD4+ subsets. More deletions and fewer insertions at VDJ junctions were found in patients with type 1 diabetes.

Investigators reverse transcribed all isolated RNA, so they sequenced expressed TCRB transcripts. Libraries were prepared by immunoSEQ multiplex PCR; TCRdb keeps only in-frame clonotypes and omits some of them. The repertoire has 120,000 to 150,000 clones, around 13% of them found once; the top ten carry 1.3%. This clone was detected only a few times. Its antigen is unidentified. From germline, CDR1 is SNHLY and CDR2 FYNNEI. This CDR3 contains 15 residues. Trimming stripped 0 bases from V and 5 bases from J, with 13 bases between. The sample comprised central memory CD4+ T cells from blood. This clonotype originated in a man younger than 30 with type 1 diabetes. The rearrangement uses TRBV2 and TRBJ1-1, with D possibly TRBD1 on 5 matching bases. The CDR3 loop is CASSEALGAGTEAFF. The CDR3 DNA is TGTGCCAGCAGTGAAGCGCTAGGGGCCGGGACTGAAGCTTTCTTT.